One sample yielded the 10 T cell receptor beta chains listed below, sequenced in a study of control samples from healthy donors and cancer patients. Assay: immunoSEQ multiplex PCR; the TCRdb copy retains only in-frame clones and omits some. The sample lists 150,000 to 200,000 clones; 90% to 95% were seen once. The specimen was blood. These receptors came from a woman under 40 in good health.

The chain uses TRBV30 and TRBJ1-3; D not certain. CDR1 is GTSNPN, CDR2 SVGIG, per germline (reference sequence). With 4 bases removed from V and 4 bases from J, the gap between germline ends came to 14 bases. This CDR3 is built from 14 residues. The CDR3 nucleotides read TGTGCCTGGACCAGGCCGGGGAGGGGAAACACCATATATTTT. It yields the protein CAWTRPGRGNTIYF.

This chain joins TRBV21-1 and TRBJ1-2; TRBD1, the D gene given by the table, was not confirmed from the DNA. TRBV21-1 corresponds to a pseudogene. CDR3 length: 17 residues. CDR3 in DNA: TGTGCCAGCAGCAAAGACAGGGGGCGATTGAGGTCCTATGGCTACACCTTC. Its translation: CASSKDRGRLRSYGYTF.

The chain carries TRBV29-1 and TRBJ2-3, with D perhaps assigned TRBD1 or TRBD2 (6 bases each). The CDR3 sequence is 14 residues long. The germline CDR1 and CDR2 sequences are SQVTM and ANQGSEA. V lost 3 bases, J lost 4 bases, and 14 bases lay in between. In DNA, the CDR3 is TGCAGCGTTGATAGGGGGGATGGCGCAGATACGCAGTATTTT. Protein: CSVDRGDGADTQYF.

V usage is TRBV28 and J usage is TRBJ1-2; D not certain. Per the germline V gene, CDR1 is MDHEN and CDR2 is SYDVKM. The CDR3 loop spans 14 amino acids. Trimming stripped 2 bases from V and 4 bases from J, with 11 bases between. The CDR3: CASSLSSGPYGYTF. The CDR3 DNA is TGTGCCAGCAGTTTAAGTTCAGGACCCTATGGCTACACCTTC.

The DNA of the CDR3 is TGCGCCAGCAGCTTGGGGGGGAGCTATGGCTACACCTTC. Protein sequence: CASSLGGSYGYTF. The V call is TRBV5-1, the J call TRBJ1-2; D may be TRBD1 (5 bases). The germline V and J ends were trimmed by 0 bases and 4 bases, with 7 bases remaining between them. The CDR3 has 13 residues. The germline V gene encodes CDR1 SGHRS and CDR2 YFSETQ.

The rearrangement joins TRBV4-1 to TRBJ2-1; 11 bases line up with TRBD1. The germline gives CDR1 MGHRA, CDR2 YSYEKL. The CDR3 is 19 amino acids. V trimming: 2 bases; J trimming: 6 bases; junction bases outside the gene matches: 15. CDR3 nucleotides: TGCGCCAGCAGCCAACGGACAGGGGGCATTAGCGGGAGCTCCAATGAGCAGTTCTTC. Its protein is CASSQRTGGISGSSNEQFF.

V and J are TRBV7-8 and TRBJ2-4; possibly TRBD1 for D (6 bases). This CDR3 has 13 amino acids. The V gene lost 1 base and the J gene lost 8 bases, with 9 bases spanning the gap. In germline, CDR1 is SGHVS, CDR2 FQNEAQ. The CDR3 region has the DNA TGTGCCAGCAGCTTAGGGGGGCGGTACATTCAGTACTTC. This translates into CASSLGGRYIQYF.

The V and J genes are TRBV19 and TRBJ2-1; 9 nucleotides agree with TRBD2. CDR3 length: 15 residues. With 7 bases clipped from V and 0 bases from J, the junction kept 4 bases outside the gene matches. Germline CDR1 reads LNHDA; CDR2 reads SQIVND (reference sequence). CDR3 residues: CASTWRGGSYNEQFF. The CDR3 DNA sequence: TGTGCCAGTACTTGGCGGGGGGGCTCCTACAATGAGCAGTTCTTC.

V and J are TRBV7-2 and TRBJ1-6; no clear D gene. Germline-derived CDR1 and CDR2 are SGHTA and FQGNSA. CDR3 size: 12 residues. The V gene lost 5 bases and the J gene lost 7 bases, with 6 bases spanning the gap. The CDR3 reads CASSGRNSPLHF. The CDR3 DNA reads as TGTGCCAGCAGCGGACGGAATTCACCCCTCCACTTT.

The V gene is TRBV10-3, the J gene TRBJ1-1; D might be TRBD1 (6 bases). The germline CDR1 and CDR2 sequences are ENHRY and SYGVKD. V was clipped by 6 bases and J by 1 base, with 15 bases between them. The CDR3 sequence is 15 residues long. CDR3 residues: CAIRDPGVPNTEAFF. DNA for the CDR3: TGTGCCATCAGGGACCCAGGGGTACCGAACACTGAAGCTTTCTTT.